A selection of T cell receptor beta chains follows, all from one sample in a study of blood T cell repertoires in COVID-19. Sequencing was performed with immunoSEQ multiplex PCR; in TCRdb, only in-frame clones are kept and a portion is missing. The sample carries approximately 440,000 clones, 90% recorded once. The sample comprised PBMCs or T cells enriched from blood (not recorded which). Receptor source: a young man who had recovered from COVID-19. Both conserved end residues are part of each CDR3. D genes are given only for firm matches. Size is omitted from some rows. Given values are once, few, many or a class for expanded clones.

clone size: -; D gene: -; J gene: TRBJ2-7; V gene: TRBV3-1/TRBV3-2; CDR3 protein: CASSPAGPNYEQYF; CDR3 DNA: TGTGCCAGCAGTCCGGCGGGACCCAACTACGAGCAGTACTTC
clone size: -; D gene: TRBD2; J gene: TRBJ2-5; V gene: TRBV27; CDR3 protein: CASRRGGEETQYF; CDR3 DNA: TGTGCCAGCAGACGCGGGGGGGAGGAGACCCAGTACTTC
clone size: -; D gene: -; J gene: TRBJ1-1; V gene: TRBV5-5; CDR3 protein: CASSFRVQNTEAFF; CDR3 DNA: TGTGCCAGCAGCTTCCGGGTTCAGAACACTGAAGCTTTCTTT
clone size: -; D gene: -; J gene: TRBJ1-4; V gene: TRBV5-1; CDR3 protein: CASSLTATNEKLFF; CDR3 DNA: TGCGCCAGCAGCCTGACAGCTACGAATGAAAAACTGTTTTTT
clone size: few; D gene: -; J gene: TRBJ1-3; V gene: TRBV4-1; CDR3 protein: CASSPGQDSGNTIYF; CDR3 DNA: TGCGCCAGCAGCCCTGGGCAGGACTCTGGAAACACCATATATTTT
clone size: few; D gene: -; J gene: TRBJ1-5; V gene: TRBV30; CDR3 protein: CAWSVGGSNQPQHF; CDR3 DNA: TGTGCCTGGAGTGTAGGGGGTAGCAATCAGCCCCAGCATTTT
clone size: -; D gene: TRBD1; J gene: TRBJ1-3; V gene: TRBV28; CDR3 protein: CASSPLPGGSGNTIYF; CDR3 DNA: TGTGCCAGCAGCCCACTCCCAGGGGGATCTGGAAACACCATATATTTT
clone size: -; D gene: TRBD1; J gene: TRBJ2-7; V gene: TRBV3-1/TRBV3-2; CDR3 protein: CASSQGDRGSSEQYF; CDR3 DNA: TGTGCCAGCAGCCAAGGGGACAGGGGCTCATCCGAGCAGTACTTC
clone size: -; D gene: TRBD1; J gene: TRBJ2-3; V gene: TRBV5-6; CDR3 protein: CASSLGFGTGSLDTQYF; CDR3 DNA: TGTGCCAGCAGCTTGGGTTTTGGGACAGGGAGTTTAGATACGCAGTATTTT
clone size: -; D gene: -; J gene: TRBJ2-1; V gene: TRBV27; CDR3 protein: CASRATSIPQEQFF; CDR3 DNA: TGTGCCAGCAGAGCTACTAGTATCCCTCAAGAGCAGTTCTTC
clone size: -; D gene: TRBD1; J gene: TRBJ1-2; V gene: TRBV27; CDR3 protein: CASSLTGEHHYGYTF; CDR3 DNA: TGTGCCAGCAGTTTGACAGGGGAACATCATTATGGCTACACCTTC
clone size: once; D gene: TRBD1; J gene: TRBJ1-4; V gene: TRBV10-3; CDR3 protein: CAISAGGPDEKLFF; CDR3 DNA: TGTGCCATCAGTGCAGGGGGACCGGATGAAAAACTGTTTTTT
clone size: -; D gene: -; J gene: TRBJ2-2; V gene: TRBV3-1/TRBV3-2; CDR3 protein: CASSQRRTVANTGELFF; CDR3 DNA: TGTGCCAGCAGCCAGAGGCGGACAGTCGCGAACACCGGGGAGCTGTTTTTT
clone size: -; D gene: -; J gene: TRBJ2-1; V gene: TRBV5-4; CDR3 protein: CASSFSGGYIEQFF; CDR3 DNA: TGTGCCAGCAGCTTTTCTGGAGGGTACATTGAGCAGTTCTTC
clone size: -; D gene: TRBD1; J gene: TRBJ2-5; V gene: TRBV12-5; CDR3 protein: CASGSYRDSQETQYF; CDR3 DNA: TGTGCTAGTGGCTCTTACCGGGACAGCCAAGAGACCCAGTACTTC
clone size: -; D gene: TRBD1; J gene: TRBJ1-1; V gene: TRBV19; CDR3 protein: CASSTQGAGTEAFF; CDR3 DNA: TGTGCCAGTAGTACCCAGGGGGCGGGGACTGAAGCTTTCTTT
clone size: once; D gene: -; J gene: TRBJ1-1; V gene: TRBV5-4; CDR3 protein: CASSLEGRGTEAFF; CDR3 DNA: TGTGCCAGCAGCTTGGAGGGGAGGGGGACTGAAGCTTTCTTT
clone size: -; D gene: -; J gene: TRBJ2-2; V gene: TRBV30; CDR3 protein: CAWRGANTGELFF; CDR3 DNA: TGTGCCTGGAGAGGGGCAAACACCGGGGAGCTGTTTTTT
clone size: -; D gene: -; J gene: TRBJ2-3; V gene: TRBV18; CDR3 protein: CASSREGGTDTQYF; CDR3 DNA: TGTGCCAGCTCACGCGAGGGGGGCACAGATACGCAGTATTTT
clone size: -; D gene: TRBD1; J gene: TRBJ1-4; V gene: TRBV5-6; CDR3 protein: CASSLGQGRREKLFF; CDR3 DNA: TGTGCCAGCAGTCTGGGACAGGGACGTCGTGAAAAACTGTTTTTT
clone size: -; D gene: -; J gene: TRBJ2-1; V gene: TRBV27; CDR3 protein: CASSSPPDGSKEQFF; CDR3 DNA: TGTGCCAGCAGTTCCCCCCCCGACGGGAGTAAGGAGCAGTTCTTC
clone size: -; D gene: -; J gene: TRBJ1-2; V gene: TRBV27; CDR3 protein: CASSLRGYHGYTF; CDR3 DNA: TGTGCCAGCAGTTTGAGGGGGTACCATGGCTACACCTTC
clone size: -; D gene: -; J gene: TRBJ1-2; V gene: TRBV6-5; CDR3 protein: CASKGGGVEDYGYTF; CDR3 DNA: TGTGCCAGCAAAGGGGGTGGGGTGGAGGACTATGGCTACACCTTC
clone size: -; D gene: -; J gene: TRBJ2-1; V gene: TRBV24-1; CDR3 protein: CATSEGRVSSYNEQFF; CDR3 DNA: TGTGCCACCAGTGAGGGGAGAGTCAGCTCCTACAATGAGCAGTTCTTC
clone size: -; D gene: TRBD1; J gene: TRBJ2-5; V gene: TRBV29-1; CDR3 protein: CSVSGGEETQYF; CDR3 DNA: TGCAGCGTTTCAGGGGGCGAGGAGACCCAGTACTTC
clone size: -; D gene: -; J gene: TRBJ1-5; V gene: TRBV6-5; CDR3 protein: CASTGRFGSNQPQHF; CDR3 DNA: TGTGCCAGCACAGGAAGGTTCGGAAGCAATCAGCCCCAGCATTTT
clone size: -; D gene: -; J gene: TRBJ1-6; V gene: TRBV25-1; CDR3 protein: CASSDGGQINSPLHF; CDR3 DNA: TGTGCCAGCAGTGATGGTGGTCAGATTAATTCACCCCTCCACTTT
clone size: -; D gene: TRBD2; J gene: TRBJ2-2; V gene: TRBV7-2; CDR3 protein: CASSFPAGGTGELFF; CDR3 DNA: TGTGCCAGCAGCTTCCCAGCGGGAGGGACCGGGGAGCTGTTTTTT
clone size: -; D gene: -; J gene: TRBJ2-1; V gene: TRBV7-3; CDR3 protein: CASSPGQDPPGDEQFF; CDR3 DNA: TGTGCCAGCAGCCCCGGACAGGACCCCCCGGGGGATGAGCAGTTCTTC
clone size: -; D gene: TRBD1; J gene: TRBJ2-7; V gene: TRBV3-1/TRBV3-2; CDR3 protein: CASSQGAGGPYEQYF; CDR3 DNA: TGTGCCAGCAGCCAAGGGGCAGGGGGCCCCTACGAGCAGTACTTC
clone size: -; D gene: TRBD1; J gene: TRBJ1-1; V gene: TRBV12-3/TRBV12-4; CDR3 protein: CASSRTGPSLAFF; CDR3 DNA: TGTGCCAGCAGCCGGACAGGGCCGAGTCTGGCTTTCTTT
clone size: -; D gene: -; J gene: TRBJ1-4; V gene: TRBV21-1; CDR3 protein: CASSTRTGMEKLFF; CDR3 DNA: TGTGCCAGCAGCACCCGGACAGGGATGGAAAAACTGTTTTTT
clone size: -; D gene: -; J gene: TRBJ1-2; V gene: TRBV2; CDR3 protein: CATGSDPQGYTF; CDR3 DNA: TGTGCCACCGGGAGCGACCCCCAGGGCTACACCTTC
clone size: -; D gene: -; J gene: TRBJ2-1; V gene: TRBV5-5; CDR3 protein: CASSSPTESSYNEQFF; CDR3 DNA: TGTGCCAGCAGTTCTCCGACAGAAAGCTCCTACAATGAGCAGTTCTTC
clone size: -; D gene: TRBD1; J gene: TRBJ2-3; V gene: TRBV4-1; CDR3 protein: CASSQVDRDGTQYF; CDR3 DNA: TGCGCCAGCAGCCAGGTCGACAGGGATGGTACGCAGTATTTT
clone size: -; D gene: -; J gene: TRBJ1-2; V gene: TRBV2; CDR3 protein: CASSGGRSGYTF; CDR3 DNA: TGTGCCAGCAGTGGCGGCAGATCTGGCTACACCTTC
clone size: -; D gene: -; J gene: TRBJ2-3; V gene: TRBV28; CDR3 protein: CASIGGARTDTQYF; CDR3 DNA: TGTGCCAGCATTGGTGGGGCGCGCACAGATACGCAGTATTTT
clone size: -; D gene: -; J gene: TRBJ1-5; V gene: TRBV19; CDR3 protein: CASRAGLIQPQHF; CDR3 DNA: TGTGCCAGTAGGGCAGGCTTGATTCAGCCCCAGCATTTT
clone size: -; D gene: -; J gene: TRBJ2-3; V gene: TRBV29-1; CDR3 protein: CSVEDPGHSDTQYF; CDR3 DNA: TGCAGCGTTGAAGACCCAGGACACTCAGATACGCAGTATTTT
clone size: -; D gene: TRBD2; J gene: TRBJ2-3; V gene: TRBV11-3; CDR3 protein: CASSRMTGGRAADTQYF; CDR3 DNA: TGTGCCAGCAGCCGAATGACTGGCGGGAGGGCCGCAGATACGCAGTATTTT
clone size: -; D gene: -; J gene: TRBJ2-3; V gene: TRBV11-1; CDR3 protein: CASSSGLSSDTQYF; CDR3 DNA: TGTGCCAGCAGCTCGGGACTCTCATCAGATACGCAGTATTTT
clone size: -; D gene: TRBD1; J gene: TRBJ1-2; V gene: TRBV3-1/TRBV3-2; CDR3 protein: CASSLSGQGPYGYTF; CDR3 DNA: TGTGCCAGCAGCCTATCGGGACAGGGTCCATATGGCTACACCTTC
clone size: -; D gene: -; J gene: TRBJ1-2; V gene: TRBV6-5; CDR3 protein: CASSLQGSLNYGYTF; CDR3 DNA: TGTGCCAGCAGTTTACAGGGATCCCTTAACTATGGCTACACCTTC
clone size: -; D gene: -; J gene: TRBJ2-2; V gene: TRBV30; CDR3 protein: CAWSGAIKNTGELFF; CDR3 DNA: TGTGCCTGGAGCGGTGCCATCAAAAACACCGGGGAGCTGTTTTTT
clone size: -; D gene: -; J gene: TRBJ1-5; V gene: TRBV4-1; CDR3 protein: CASSQDPLRGSNQPQHF; CDR3 DNA: TGCGCCAGCAGCCAAGATCCCTTACGCGGGTCCAATCAGCCCCAGCATTTT
clone size: -; D gene: TRBD1; J gene: TRBJ2-5; V gene: TRBV27; CDR3 protein: CASSSGQGVRETQYF; CDR3 DNA: TGTGCCAGCAGTTCGGGACAGGGGGTCCGAGAGACCCAGTACTTC
clone size: -; D gene: -; J gene: TRBJ2-7; V gene: TRBV5-1; CDR3 protein: CATAERAGPYYEQYF; CDR3 DNA: TGCGCCACCGCCGAAAGAGCGGGCCCTTACTACGAGCAGTACTTC
clone size: -; D gene: -; J gene: TRBJ1-4; V gene: TRBV9; CDR3 protein: CASSRSGALSATNEKLFF; CDR3 DNA: TGTGCCAGCAGCCGTAGCGGGGCGTTAAGTGCAACTAATGAAAAACTGTTTTTT
clone size: -; D gene: TRBD1; J gene: TRBJ2-7; V gene: TRBV6-2/TRBV6-3; CDR3 protein: CASSYLQGNYEQYF; CDR3 DNA: TGTGCCAGCAGTTACTTACAGGGGAACTACGAGCAGTACTTC
clone size: -; D gene: -; J gene: TRBJ1-5; V gene: TRBV15; CDR3 protein: CATSRGEVSNQPQHF; CDR3 DNA: TGTGCCACCAGCAGAGGGGAGGTTAGCAATCAGCCCCAGCATTTT
clone size: once; D gene: -; J gene: TRBJ1-1; V gene: TRBV6-5; CDR3 protein: CASSRVVGTEAFF; CDR3 DNA: TGTGCCAGCAGCAGGGTTGTGGGCACTGAAGCTTTCTTT
clone size: -; D gene: TRBD1; J gene: TRBJ2-7; V gene: TRBV7-9; CDR3 protein: CASSLILTGDREQYF; CDR3 DNA: TGTGCCAGCAGCTTAATATTGACAGGGGATCGCGAGCAGTACTTC
clone size: -; D gene: -; J gene: TRBJ2-3; V gene: TRBV20-1; CDR3 protein: CSVGGTDTQYF; CDR3 DNA: TGCAGTGTCGGGGGAACAGATACGCAGTATTTT
clone size: -; D gene: -; J gene: TRBJ2-7; V gene: TRBV30; CDR3 protein: CAWSRGGKYEQYF; CDR3 DNA: TGTGCCTGGAGTCGTGGGGGCAAGTACGAGCAGTACTTC
clone size: -; D gene: -; J gene: TRBJ1-2; V gene: TRBV18; CDR3 protein: CASSPGEGPSGYTF; CDR3 DNA: TGTGCCAGCTCACCAGGGGAGGGCCCGTCTGGCTACACCTTC